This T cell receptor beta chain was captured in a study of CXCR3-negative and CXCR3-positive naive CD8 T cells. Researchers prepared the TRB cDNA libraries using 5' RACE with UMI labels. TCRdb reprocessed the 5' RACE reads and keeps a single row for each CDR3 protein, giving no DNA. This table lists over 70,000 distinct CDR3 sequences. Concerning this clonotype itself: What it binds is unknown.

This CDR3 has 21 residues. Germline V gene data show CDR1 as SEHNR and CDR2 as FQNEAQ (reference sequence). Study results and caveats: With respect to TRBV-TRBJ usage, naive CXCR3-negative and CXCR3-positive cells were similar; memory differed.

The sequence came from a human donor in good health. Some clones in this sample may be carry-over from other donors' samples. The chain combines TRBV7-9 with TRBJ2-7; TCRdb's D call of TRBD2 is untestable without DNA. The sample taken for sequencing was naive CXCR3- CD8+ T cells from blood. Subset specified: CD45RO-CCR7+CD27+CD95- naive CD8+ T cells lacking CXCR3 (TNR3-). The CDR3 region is CASSSTRTGHEREGLSYEQYF.